This T cell receptor beta chain was found in a study of T cell repertoires in cytomegalovirus infection. As for the study in general: CMV epitopes used comprised recently identified HLA-C-restricted ones and well-studied HLA-B-restricted ones. Public TCR beta signature analysis indicated the presence of both CMV infection and matching HLA type. Study-wide findings and caveats: CMV-specific HLA-C-restricted TCR beta clonotypes dominated the ex vivo response. Accumulated public TCR beta family frequency recognized individuals carrying CMV together with the relevant HLA.

This clonotype was counted many times. Its antigen is unknown. TCRdb re-called the reads with MiXCR, one entry per CDR3 protein. The table lists 750,000 to 900,000 distinct CDR3 sequences, around 29% of them singletons, with roughly 13% in the top ten. The germline gives CDR1 SEHNR, CDR2 FQNEAQ (reference sequence). Trimming took 8 bases from V and 4 from J, leaving 20 bases between them. The CDR3 totals 15 residues. The receptor's source is a human donor in good health (CMV status not recorded). Some clones in this sample may be carry-over from other donors' samples. The sample in question was cultured CD8+ T cells from PBMCs, obtained from culture after CMV antigen stimulation. This sequence joins TRBV7-9 and TRBJ1-2, with D hard to call. The CDR3 region has the DNA TGTGCCAGCGGCACCGCGGAATTACGGATCTATGGCTACACCTTC. This encodes CASGTAELRIYGYTF.